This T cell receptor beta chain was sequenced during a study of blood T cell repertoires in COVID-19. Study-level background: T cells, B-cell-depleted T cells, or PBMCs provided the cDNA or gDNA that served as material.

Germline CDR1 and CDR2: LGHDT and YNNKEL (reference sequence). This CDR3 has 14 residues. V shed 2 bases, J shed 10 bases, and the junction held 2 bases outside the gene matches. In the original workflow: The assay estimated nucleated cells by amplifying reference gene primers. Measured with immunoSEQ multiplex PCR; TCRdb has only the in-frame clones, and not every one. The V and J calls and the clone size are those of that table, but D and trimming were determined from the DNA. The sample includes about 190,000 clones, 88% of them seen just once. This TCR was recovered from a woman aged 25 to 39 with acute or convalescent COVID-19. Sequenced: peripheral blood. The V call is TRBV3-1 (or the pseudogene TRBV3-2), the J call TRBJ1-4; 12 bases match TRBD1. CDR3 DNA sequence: TGTGCCAGCAGCCAAAGGGACAGGGGGCGAAAACTGTTTTTT. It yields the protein CASSQRDRGRKLFF.